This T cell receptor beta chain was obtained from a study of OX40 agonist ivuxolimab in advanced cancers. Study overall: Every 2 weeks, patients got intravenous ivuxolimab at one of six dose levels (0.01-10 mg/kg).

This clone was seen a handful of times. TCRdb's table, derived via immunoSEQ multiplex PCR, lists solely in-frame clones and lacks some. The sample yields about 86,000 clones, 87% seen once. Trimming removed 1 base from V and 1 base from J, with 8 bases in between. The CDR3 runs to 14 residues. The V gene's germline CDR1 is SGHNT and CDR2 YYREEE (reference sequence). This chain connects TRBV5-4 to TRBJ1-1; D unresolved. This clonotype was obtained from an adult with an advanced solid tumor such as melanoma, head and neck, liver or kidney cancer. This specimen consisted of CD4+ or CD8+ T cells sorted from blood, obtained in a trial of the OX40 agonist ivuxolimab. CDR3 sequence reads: CASSLPQQNTEAFF. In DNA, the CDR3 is TGTGCCAGCAGCTTGCCTCAGCAGAACACTGAAGCTTTCTTT. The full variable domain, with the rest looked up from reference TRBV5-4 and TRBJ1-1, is ETGVTQSPTHLIKTRGQQVTLRCSSQSGHNTVSWYQQALGQGPQFIFQYYREEENGRGNFPPRFSGLQFPNYSSELNVNALELDDSALYLCASSLPQQNTEAFFGQGTRLTVV.